The following is a TCR beta chain sequence with its context. These data come from a study of radiation and T cells in renal cell carcinoma. TCRdb's copy holds only in-frame clones and misses some; the assay was immunoSEQ multiplex PCR. Among about 86,000 clones, about 85% were seen once, and the ten largest hold just under 9.5%. This sample's time point: blood 4 weeks post-SBRT, at nephrectomy. Documented treatment: 15 Gy SBRT to primary tumor, nephrectomy 4 weeks later. The sequence derives from a man aged 50 to 59 with renal cell carcinoma. This sample comprised blood, obtained from a patient whose treatment included radiotherapy and nephrectomy.

DNA for the CDR3: TGTGCCAGCAGCTTAGACCAGGGCGTCCAAGAGACCCAGTACTTC. Protein product: CASSLDQGVQETQYF. The chain joins TRBV11-2 to TRBJ2-5; tentative D call: TRBD1 (5 bases). The CDR3 is 15 amino acids. Trimming removed 0 bases from V and 1 base from J, with 9 bases in between. CDR1 and CDR2 from the germline V gene are SGHAT and FQNNGV.